One TCR beta chain is described in this entry. RNA extraction and reverse transcription yielded cDNA as sequencing template. Clones were read by immunoSEQ multiplex PCR, and TCRdb kept only the in-frame ones, dropping some. Among more than 110,000 clones listed, around 82% were seen once. Documented treatment: oral pan-JAK inhibitor, 5-10 mg twice daily. These data come from a study of CD8+ T cells in alopecia areata. The J segment lost 7 bases and the V segment lost 6 bases, leaving 12 bases of the junction unmatched. The CDR3 is made up of 15 amino acids. Germline CDR1 MGHRA, CDR2 YSYEKL. The rearrangement links TRBV4-1 to TRBJ2-1; 7 bases line up with TRBD1. The starting material was CD8+ T cells sorted from blood, obtained at week 4, from a patient treated with tofacitinib. The clonotype comes from a human donor with alopecia areata. This CDR3 reads CASRPGQAGWNEQFF. CDR3 bases: TGCGCCAGCAGACCCGGACAGGCGGGTTGGAATGAGCAGTTCTTC.